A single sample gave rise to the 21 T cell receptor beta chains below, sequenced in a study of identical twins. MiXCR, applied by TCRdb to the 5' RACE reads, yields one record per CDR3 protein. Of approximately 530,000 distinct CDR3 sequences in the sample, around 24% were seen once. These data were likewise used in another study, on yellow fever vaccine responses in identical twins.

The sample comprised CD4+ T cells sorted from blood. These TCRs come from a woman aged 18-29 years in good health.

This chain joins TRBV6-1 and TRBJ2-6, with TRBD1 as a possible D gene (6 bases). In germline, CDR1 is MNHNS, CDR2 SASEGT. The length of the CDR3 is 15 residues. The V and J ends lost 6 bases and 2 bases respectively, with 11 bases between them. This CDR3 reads CASRRQGPGANVLTF. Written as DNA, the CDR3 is TGTGCCAGCAGACGCCAGGGGCCTGGGGCCAACGTCCTGACTTTC.

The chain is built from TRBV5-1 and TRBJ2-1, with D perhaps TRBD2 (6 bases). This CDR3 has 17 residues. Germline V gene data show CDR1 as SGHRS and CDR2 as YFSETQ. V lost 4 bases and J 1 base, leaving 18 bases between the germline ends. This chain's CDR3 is CASSTGSLARSYNEQFF. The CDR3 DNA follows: TGCGCCAGCAGCACCGGCAGCCTAGCGAGGTCCTACAATGAGCAGTTCTTC.

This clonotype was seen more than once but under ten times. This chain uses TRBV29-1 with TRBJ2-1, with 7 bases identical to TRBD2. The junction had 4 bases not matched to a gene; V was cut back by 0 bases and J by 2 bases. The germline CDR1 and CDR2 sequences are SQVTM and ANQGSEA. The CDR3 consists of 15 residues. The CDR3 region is CSVEDLLAAYNEQFF. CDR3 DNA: TGCAGCGTTGAAGATCTCCTAGCGGCCTACAATGAGCAGTTCTTC.

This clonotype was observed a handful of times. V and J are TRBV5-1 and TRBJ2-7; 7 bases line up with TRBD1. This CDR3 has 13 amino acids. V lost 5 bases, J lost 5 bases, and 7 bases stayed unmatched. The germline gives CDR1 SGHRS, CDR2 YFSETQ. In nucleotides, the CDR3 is TGCGCCAGCAGGTCGGCTACAGGGGACGAGCAGTACTTC. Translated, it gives CASRSATGDEQYF. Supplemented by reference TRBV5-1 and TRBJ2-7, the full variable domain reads KAGVTQTPRYLIKTRGQQVTLSCSPISGHRSVSWYQQTPGQGLQFLFEYFSETQRNKGNFPGRFSGRQFSNSRSEMNVSTLELGDSALYLCASRSATGDEQYFGPGTRLTVT.

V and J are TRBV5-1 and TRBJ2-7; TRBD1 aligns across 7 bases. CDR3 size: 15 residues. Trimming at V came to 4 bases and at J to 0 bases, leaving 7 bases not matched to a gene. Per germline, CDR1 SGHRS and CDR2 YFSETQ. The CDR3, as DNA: TGCGCCAGCAGCCCGGGACAGTCCCTCTCCTACGAGCAGTACTTC. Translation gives CASSPGQSLSYEQYF.

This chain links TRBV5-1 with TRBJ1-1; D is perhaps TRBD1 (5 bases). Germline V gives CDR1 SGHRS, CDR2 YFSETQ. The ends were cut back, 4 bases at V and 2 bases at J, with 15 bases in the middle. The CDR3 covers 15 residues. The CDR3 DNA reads TGCGCCAGCAGCGGAAGGGACGGACAAAACACTGAAGCTTTCTTT. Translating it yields CASSGRDGQNTEAFF.

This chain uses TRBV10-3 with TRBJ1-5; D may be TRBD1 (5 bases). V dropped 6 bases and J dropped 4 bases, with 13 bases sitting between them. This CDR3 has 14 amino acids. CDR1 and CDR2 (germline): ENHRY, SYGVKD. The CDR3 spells CAISEGAGNQPQHF. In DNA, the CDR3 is TGTGCCATCAGCGAGGGCGCAGGGAATCAGCCCCAGCATTTT.

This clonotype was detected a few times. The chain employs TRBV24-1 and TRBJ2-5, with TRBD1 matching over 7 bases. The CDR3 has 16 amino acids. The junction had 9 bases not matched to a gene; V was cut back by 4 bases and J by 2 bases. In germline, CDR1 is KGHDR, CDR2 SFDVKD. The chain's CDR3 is CATSDPAPGQQETQYF. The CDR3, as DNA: TGTGCCACCAGTGACCCCGCTCCGGGACAGCAAGAGACCCAGTACTTC.

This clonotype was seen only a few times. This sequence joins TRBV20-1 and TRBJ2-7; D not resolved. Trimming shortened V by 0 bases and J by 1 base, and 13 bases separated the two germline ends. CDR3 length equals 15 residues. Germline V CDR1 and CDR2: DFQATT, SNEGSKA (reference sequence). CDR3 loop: CSARDAGSGSYEQYF. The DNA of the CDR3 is TGCAGTGCTAGAGACGCCGGGTCTGGATCCTACGAGCAGTACTTC.

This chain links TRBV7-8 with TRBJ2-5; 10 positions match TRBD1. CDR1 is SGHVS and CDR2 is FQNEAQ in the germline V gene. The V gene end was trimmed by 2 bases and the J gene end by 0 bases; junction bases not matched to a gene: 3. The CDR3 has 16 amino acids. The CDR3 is CASSLRDRGNQETQYF. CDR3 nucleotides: TGTGCCAGCAGCTTAAGGGACAGGGGAAACCAAGAGACCCAGTACTTC.

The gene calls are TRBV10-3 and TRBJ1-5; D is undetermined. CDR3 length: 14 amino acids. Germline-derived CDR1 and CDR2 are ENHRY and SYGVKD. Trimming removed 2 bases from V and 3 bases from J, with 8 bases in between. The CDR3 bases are TGTGCCATCAGTGAGAGCAATAACAATCAGCCCCAGCATTTT. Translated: CAISESNNNQPQHF.

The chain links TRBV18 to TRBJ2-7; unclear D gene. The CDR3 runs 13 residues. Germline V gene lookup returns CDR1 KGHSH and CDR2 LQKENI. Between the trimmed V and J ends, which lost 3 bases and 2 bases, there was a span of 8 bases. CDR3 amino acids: CASSPRATYEQYV. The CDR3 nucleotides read TGTGCCAGCTCACCCCGGGCCACCTACGAGCAGTACGTC.

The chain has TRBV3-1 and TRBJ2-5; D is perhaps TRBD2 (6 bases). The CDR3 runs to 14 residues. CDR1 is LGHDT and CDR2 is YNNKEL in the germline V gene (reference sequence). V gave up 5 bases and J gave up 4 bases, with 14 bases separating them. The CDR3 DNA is TGTGCCAGCAGCGGACGAACTAGCCGAGAGACCCAGTACTTC. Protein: CASSGRTSRETQYF.

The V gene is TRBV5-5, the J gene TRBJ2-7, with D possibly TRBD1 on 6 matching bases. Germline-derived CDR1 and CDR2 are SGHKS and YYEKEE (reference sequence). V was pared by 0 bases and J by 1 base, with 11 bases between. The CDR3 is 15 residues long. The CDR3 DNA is TGTGCCAGCAGCTTGGCAGGGGCTGGGTCCTACGAGCAGTACGTC. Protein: CASSLAGAGSYEQYV.

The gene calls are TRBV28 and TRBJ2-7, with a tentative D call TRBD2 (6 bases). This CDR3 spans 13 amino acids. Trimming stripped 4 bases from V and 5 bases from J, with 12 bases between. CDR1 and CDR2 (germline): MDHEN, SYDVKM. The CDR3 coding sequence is TGTGCCAGCAGTTCGGGGGTCACCCACGAGCAGTACTTC. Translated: CASSSGVTHEQYF.

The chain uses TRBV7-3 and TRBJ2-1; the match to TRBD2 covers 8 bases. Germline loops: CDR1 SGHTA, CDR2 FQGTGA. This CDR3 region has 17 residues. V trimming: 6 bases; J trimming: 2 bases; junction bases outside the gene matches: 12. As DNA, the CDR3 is TGTGCCAGCAGTCTAATGGGACTAGGAGGGGCCTACAATGAGCAGTTCTTC. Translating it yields CASSLMGLGGAYNEQFF. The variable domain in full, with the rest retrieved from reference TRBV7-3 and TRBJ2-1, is GAGVSQTPSNKVTEKGKYVELRCDPISGHTALYWYRQSLGQGPEFLIYFQGTGAADDSGLPNDRFFAVRPEGSVSTLKIQRTERGDSAVYLCASSLMGLGGAYNEQFFGPGTRLTVL.

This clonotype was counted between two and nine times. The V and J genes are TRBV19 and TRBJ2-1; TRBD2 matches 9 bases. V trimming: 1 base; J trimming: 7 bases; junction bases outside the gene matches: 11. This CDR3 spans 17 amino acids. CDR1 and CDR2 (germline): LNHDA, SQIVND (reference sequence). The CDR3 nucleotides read TGTGCCAGTAGTATAGGAGCGCTAGCGGGACTACGGAATGAGCAGTTCTTC. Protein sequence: CASSIGALAGLRNEQFF.

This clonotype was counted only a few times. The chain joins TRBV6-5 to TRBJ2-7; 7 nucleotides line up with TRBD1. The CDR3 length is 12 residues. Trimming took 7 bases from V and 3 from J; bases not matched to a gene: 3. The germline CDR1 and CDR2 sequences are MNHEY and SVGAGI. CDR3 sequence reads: CASKQGDYEQYF. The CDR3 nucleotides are TGTGCCAGCAAGCAGGGGGACTACGAGCAGTACTTC.

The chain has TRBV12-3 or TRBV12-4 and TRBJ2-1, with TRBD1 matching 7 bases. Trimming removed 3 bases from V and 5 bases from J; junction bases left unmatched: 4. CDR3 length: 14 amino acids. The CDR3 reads CASSFDRADNEQFF. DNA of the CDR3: TGTGCCAGCAGTTTTGACAGGGCGGACAATGAGCAGTTCTTC.

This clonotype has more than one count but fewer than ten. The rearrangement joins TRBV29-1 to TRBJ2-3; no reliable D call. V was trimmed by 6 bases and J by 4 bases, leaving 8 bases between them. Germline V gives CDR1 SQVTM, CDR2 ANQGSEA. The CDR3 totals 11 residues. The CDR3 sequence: CSVSSPDTQYF. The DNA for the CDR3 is TGCAGCGTGTCTTCGCCAGATACGCAGTATTTT.

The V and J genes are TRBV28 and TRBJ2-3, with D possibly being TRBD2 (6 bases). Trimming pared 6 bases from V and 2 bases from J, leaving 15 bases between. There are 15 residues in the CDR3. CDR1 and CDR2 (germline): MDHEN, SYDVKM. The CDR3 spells CASRPDWGDTDTQYF. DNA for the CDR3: TGTGCCAGCAGACCAGATTGGGGGGACACAGATACGCAGTATTTT. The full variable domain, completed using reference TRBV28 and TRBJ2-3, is DVKVTQSSRYLVKRTGEKVFLECVQDMDHENMFWYRQDPGLGLRLIYFSYDVKMKEKGDIPEGYSVSREKKERFSLILESASTNQTSMYLCASRPDWGDTDTQYFGPGTRLTVL.